These 30 T cell receptor beta chains were all obtained from the same sample, sequenced in a study of chronic HIV infection and antiretroviral therapy. TCRdb re-called the 5' RACE reads through MiXCR, storing one row per CDR3 protein. The sample lists more than 30,000 distinct CDR3 sequences, around 9% seen once, with 2% to 2.5% in the top ten. Sequenced sample: peripheral blood. The receptors originated from an adult who had HIV and had not received antiretroviral therapy, or was an uninfected healthy control (not recorded which).

This clonotype was counted at least ten times. The CDR3 here is CASSKPGPSYEQYF. The CDR3 coding sequence is TGTGCCAGCAGCAAACCCGGGCCCTCCTACGAGCAGTACTTC. V and J are TRBV21-1 and TRBJ2-7; TRBD1, the D gene given by the table, was not confirmed from the DNA. TRBV21-1 is a pseudogene locus. This CDR3 spans 14 amino acids.

Note on this clonotype: A read error is possible here, since a much larger clone lies one base away. This chain joins TRBV4-2 and TRBJ2-5; D not certain. The CDR3 has 16 residues. Trimming cost V 1 base and J 4 bases, with 16 bases left between them. The germline V gene encodes CDR1 LGHNA and CDR2 YNFKEQ. The CDR3 sequence is CASSQGGASGSETQYF. CDR3 bases: TGTGCCAGCAGCCAAGGAGGCGCTTCGGGCTCAGAGACCCAGTACTTC.

V usage is TRBV4-3 and J usage is TRBJ2-1, with 12 nucleotides matching TRBD1. The ends lost 1 base at V and 8 bases at J; junction bases unmatched: 6. The CDR3 consists of 16 residues. The V gene's germline CDR1 is LGHNA and CDR2 YSLEER. DNA of the CDR3: TGCGCCAGCAGCCAAGTAGGGACAGGGGGCCGGGATGAGCAGTTCTTC. This gives the protein CASSQVGTGGRDEQFF.

This clonotype was observed at least ten times. The chain uses TRBV6-2 or TRBV6-3 and TRBJ1-2, with D possibly matching TRBD1 (5 bases). The V end was cut by 4 bases, the J end by 2 bases, with 11 bases between. Germline CDR1 MNHEY, CDR2 SVGEGT. The CDR3 contains 14 residues. CDR3 in DNA: TGTGCCAGCAGTTCGGGCAGGGACAACTATGGCTACACCTTC. Amino acid sequence: CASSSGRDNYGYTF.

This clonotype turned up a few times. The CDR3 coding sequence is TGTGCCAGCAGTGGGGTGGCTACTGGAAACACCATATATTTT. Its translation is CASSGVATGNTIYF. The V gene is TRBV25-1, the J gene TRBJ1-3; D is uncertain. The V gene lost 4 bases and the J gene lost 2 bases, with 9 bases spanning the gap. Germline loops: CDR1 MGHDK, CDR2 SYGVNS. CDR3 length: 14 amino acids. Looking up the rest from reference TRBV25-1 and TRBJ1-3 gives the full variable domain: EADIYQTPRYLVIGTGKKITLECSQTMGHDKMYWYQQDPGMELHLIHYSYGVNSTEKGDLSSESTVSRIRTEHFPLTLESARPSHTSQYLCASSGVATGNTIYFGEGSWLTVV.

This clonotype was found a few times. Written as DNA, the CDR3 is TGCAGCGTTGAAATAGGGGGCGCCGGCTATGGCTACACCTTC. This codes for CSVEIGGAGYGYTF. This chain connects TRBV29-1 to TRBJ1-2, with 7 nucleotides matching TRBD1. V lost 2 bases to trimming and J lost 4 bases; unmatched junction nucleotides: 7. Germline CDR1 SQVTM, CDR2 ANQGSEA. This CDR3 contains 14 residues.

This clonotype was counted many times. V usage is TRBV29-1 and J usage is TRBJ1-1; D possibly corresponds to TRBD1 (6 bases). The CDR3 length is 14 residues. CDR1 is SQVTM and CDR2 is ANQGSEA in the germline V gene. The V end lost 2 bases, the J end lost 0 bases, and 10 bases lay between the germline ends. This CDR3 is CSVEQGHMNTEAFF. The CDR3 region has the DNA TGCAGCGTTGAACAGGGACACATGAACACTGAAGCTTTCTTT. Complete variable domain (other parts from reference TRBV29-1 and TRBJ1-1): SAVISQKPSRDICQRGTSLTIQCQVDSQVTMMFWYRQQPGQSLTLIATANQGSEATYESGFVIDKFPISRPNLTFSTLTVSNMSPEDSSIYLCSVEQGHMNTEAFFGQGTRLTVV.

This clonotype was found many times. The chain links TRBV18 to TRBJ2-5, with TRBD1 matching 7 bases. The CDR3 covers 15 residues. In germline, CDR1 is KGHSH, CDR2 LQKENI. Trimming at V came to 3 bases and at J to 1 base, leaving 5 bases not matched to a gene. The CDR3 DNA sequence: TGTGCCAGCTCACCCCAACAGGGGAGCCAAGAGACCCAGTACTTC. Encoded protein: CASSPQQGSQETQYF.

This clonotype was observed a handful of times. The V and J genes are TRBV11-2 and TRBJ2-3, with 8 bases aligning to TRBD2. The CDR3 is 14 residues long. The germline V gene encodes CDR1 SGHAT and CDR2 FQNNGV. The V gene end was trimmed by 4 bases and the J gene end by 10 bases; junction bases not matched to a gene: 10. CDR3 sequence (DNA): TGTGCCAGCAGCTCGGGGGGGGAGAGGAGTCCGCAGTATTTT. Amino acids: CASSSGGERSPQYF.

A note on this clonotype: A read error is likely, as this CDR3 ends without the conserved phenylalanine or tryptophan. The rearrangement uses TRBV5-1 and TRBJ2-7; a weak D match, TRBD2 (6 bases). Germline CDR1 reads SGHRS; CDR2 reads YFSETQ. CDR3 length: 13 residues. Between the trimmed V and J ends, which lost 3 bases and 2 bases, there was a span of 9 bases. The CDR3 sequence: CASSSGSPYEQYY. The CDR3 DNA is TGCGCCAGCAGCTCCGGGAGCCCCTACGAGCAGTACTAC.

This clonotype was recorded at least ten times. The chain uses TRBV20-1 and TRBJ2-5; D remains ambiguous. This CDR3 has 14 amino acids. V shed 6 bases and J shed 0 bases, with 14 bases lying between them. Germline V CDR1 and CDR2: DFQATT, SNEGSKA (reference sequence). The CDR3: CSANDPAYQETQYF. The CDR3 coding sequence is TGCAGTGCAAACGATCCAGCGTACCAAGAGACCCAGTACTTC.

The chain recombines TRBV5-4 with TRBJ2-5; possibly TRBD1 for D (6 bases). V gave up 4 bases and J gave up 3 bases, with 13 bases separating them. This CDR3 has 14 residues. The germline V gene has CDR1 SGHNT and CDR2 YYREEE (reference sequence). Here the CDR3 DNA reads TGTGCCAGCAGCAGTGGGACATTAGAAGAGACCCAGTACTTC. This translates into CASSSGTLEETQYF.

This clonotype showed up many times. The chain employs TRBV18 and TRBJ2-3; either TRBD1 or TRBD2 may fit D (6 bases each). Germline loops: CDR1 KGHSH, CDR2 LQKENI. Trimming removed 0 bases at V and 4 bases at J, with 14 bases between. The CDR3 runs 16 residues. The DNA of the CDR3 is TGTGCCAGCTCACCACCGAAACAGGGAGGCCCAGATACGCAGTATTTT. It codes for CASSPPKQGGPDTQYF.

This clonotype was seen at least ten times. This chain joins TRBV18 and TRBJ1-1; 9 bases map to TRBD1. The CDR3 length is 16 residues. V was pared by 1 base and J by 8 bases, with 11 bases of the junction left unmatched. Germline CDR1 reads KGHSH; CDR2 reads LQKENI. In nucleotides, the CDR3 is TGTGCCAGCTCACCACGGACAGGGGAACCAGCTTCCGAAGCTTTCTTT. Protein: CASSPRTGEPASEAFF. Looking up the rest from reference TRBV18 and TRBJ1-1 gives the full variable domain: NAGVMQNPRHLVRRRGQEARLRCSPMKGHSHVYWYRQLPEEGLKFMVYLQKENIIDESGMPKERFSAEFPKEGPSILRIQQVVRGDSAAYFCASSPRTGEPASEAFFGQGTRLTVV.

The chain couples TRBV20-1 to TRBJ2-5; 15 nucleotides agree with TRBD2. The V and J ends lost 3 bases and 8 bases, in that order; junction bases with no gene match: 7. The CDR3 spans 15 residues. Germline V gene data show CDR1 as DFQATT and CDR2 as SNEGSKA (reference sequence). CDR3 sequence: CSARSGLAGGVTQYF. Written as DNA, the CDR3 is TGCAGTGCTAGGTCGGGACTAGCGGGAGGAGTAACCCAGTACTTC.

In its sample, this clonotype was seen many times. The chain joins TRBV12-3 or TRBV12-4 to TRBJ2-7; D perhaps matches TRBD2 (6 bases). Deletions cut 3 bases from V and 5 bases from J, with 14 bases between. This CDR3 comprises 14 residues. As DNA, the CDR3 is TGTGCCAGCAGTTTCGGGGGACCCCCAGACGAGCAGTACTTC. Translation gives CASSFGGPPDEQYF.

This clonotype showed up many times. The V and J genes are TRBV7-2 and TRBJ2-7; TRBD2 agrees at 7 bases. Germline lookup yields CDR1 SGHTA and CDR2 FQGNSA. The trim removed 4 bases at V and 5 bases at J, leaving 14 bases unmatched. This CDR3 contains 16 residues. The CDR3 coding sequence is TGTGCCAGCAGCTCCCCTGGAGCGGGGAGCGCCCACGAGCAGTACTTC. Translation gives CASSSPGAGSAHEQYF.

There are many counts of this clonotype. The rearrangement uses TRBV4-2 and TRBJ2-7; D gene uncertain. Trimming stripped 2 bases from V and 5 bases from J, with 10 bases between. Germline V gives CDR1 LGHNA, CDR2 YNFKEQ. The CDR3 spans 13 residues. CDR3: CASSQKTGHEQYF. The CDR3 region has the DNA TGTGCCAGCAGCCAAAAGACCGGGCACGAGCAGTACTTC.

The chain couples TRBV4-2 to TRBJ1-5; D is perhaps TRBD1 (5 bases). The ends were cut back, 3 bases at V and 3 bases at J, with 12 bases in the middle. The CDR3 loop spans 15 amino acids. Germline V gene data show CDR1 as LGHNA and CDR2 as YNFKEQ. The CDR3 coding sequence is TGTGCCAGCAGCCAGGGGACTACGGACAATCAGCCCCAGCATTTT. Its protein product is CASSQGTTDNQPQHF.

This clonotype appeared many times. An end of the junction does not agree with germline; a read error may underlie this. The V call is TRBV6-5, the J call TRBJ2-3; the match to TRBD2 covers 7 bases. CDR3 length: 15 residues. Germline V CDR1 and CDR2: MNHEY, SVGAGI. Written as DNA, the CDR3 is TGTGCCAGCAGTTACCGGGCGGGAGTCACAGATACGCAGTACTTT. Translating it yields CASSYRAGVTDTQYF.

This clonotype was picked up a small number of times. This chain links TRBV29-1 with TRBJ2-4; perhaps TRBD1 as D (6 bases). The CDR3 runs to 12 residues. Germline V lookup: CDR1 SQVTM, CDR2 ANQGSEA. The V end was cut by 8 bases, the J end by 2 bases, with 10 bases between. The CDR3 is CSWGHSKNIQYF. The CDR3 coding sequence is TGCAGCTGGGGGCATTCCAAAAACATTCAGTACTTC.

The V gene is TRBV5-1, the J gene TRBJ1-5; a weak D match, TRBD1 (6 bases). The CDR3 spans 14 residues. Trimming left V 4 bases short and J 6 bases short, with 14 bases between. In germline, CDR1 is SGHRS, CDR2 YFSETQ. The CDR3 nucleotides read TGCGCCAGCAGCCTGGAGGGGGGGGCTCAGCCCCAGCATTTT. This translates into CASSLEGGAQPQHF.

The DNA of the CDR3 is TGTGCCAGCAGTTACCCCAGGACCCTAGGATTCTATGGCTACACCTTC. Translating it yields CASSYPRTLGFYGYTF. J is TRBJ1-2 and V is TRBV6-2 or TRBV6-3; no reliable D call. Trimming pared 2 bases from V and 4 bases from J, leaving 17 bases between. This CDR3 region has 16 residues. CDR1 is MNHEY and CDR2 is SVGEGT in the germline V gene.

This clonotype showed up many times. The chain combines TRBV7-3 with TRBJ2-3; D unclear. V was shortened by 3 bases and J by 5 bases, with 9 bases between the two germline ends. The CDR3 is 13 amino acids. CDR1 is SGHTA and CDR2 is FQGTGA in the germline V gene. CDR3 sequence reads: CASSFVTGDTQYF. The CDR3 nucleotides read TGTGCCAGCAGCTTTGTCACGGGAGATACGCAGTATTTT.

This clonotype was counted a few times. This chain links TRBV7-2 with TRBJ2-3, with TRBD2 matching over 8 bases. The CDR3 has 15 residues. With 1 base clipped from V and 5 bases from J, the junction kept 5 bases outside the gene matches. The germline gives CDR1 SGHTA, CDR2 FQGNSA. The CDR3 DNA reads as TGTGCCAGCAGCTTAGATGGACTAGCAAGAGATACGCAGTATTTT. Translation gives CASSLDGLARDTQYF.

The V call is TRBV9, the J call TRBJ2-7; D unresolved. This CDR3 contains 13 residues. In germline, CDR1 is SGDLS, CDR2 YYNGEE. V shed 3 bases and J shed 2 bases, with 9 bases lying between them. Here the CDR3 reads CASSEGFPYEQYF. The DNA for the CDR3 is TGTGCCAGCAGCGAGGGATTCCCCTACGAGCAGTACTTC.

This clonotype was seen more than once but under ten times. The chain links TRBV6-5 to TRBJ1-1; 11 positions agree with TRBD1. CDR1 is MNHEY, CDR2 SVGAGI, per germline. Trimming at V came to 2 bases and at J to 4 bases, leaving 3 bases not matched to a gene. This CDR3 contains 15 residues. As DNA, the CDR3 is TGTGCCAGCAGTTACGGGACAGGGGGGGCCACTGAAGCTTTCTTT. Translation: CASSYGTGGATEAFF.

This clonotype has only a few counts. The chain combines TRBV20-1 with TRBJ1-6, with TRBD1 matching over 7 bases. In germline, CDR1 is DFQATT, CDR2 SNEGSKA (reference sequence). The CDR3 is 17 amino acids. Losses at the gene ends were 3 bases for V and 5 bases for J; bases not matched to a gene: 13. The CDR3 sequence: CSASGYRGGPNNSPLHF. The CDR3 DNA reads TGCAGTGCTAGTGGATACAGGGGAGGCCCGAATAATTCACCCCTCCACTTT.

This clonotype has a handful of counts. This chain connects TRBV12-5 to TRBJ1-5, with a possible D match to TRBD1 (6 bases). Looked up from germline, CDR1 is LGHNT and CDR2 is FRNRAP. V dropped 4 bases and J dropped 6 bases, with 16 bases sitting between them. The CDR3 contains 15 residues. This CDR3 is CASGSPQGFGQPQHF. DNA for the CDR3: TGTGCTAGTGGTTCACCACAGGGATTTGGTCAGCCCCAGCATTTT.

The chain joins TRBV12-3 or TRBV12-4 to TRBJ2-1, with TRBD2 matching over 9 bases. CDR3 length: 18 amino acids. Trimming cost V 6 bases and J 0 bases; bases outside gene matches: 12. The CDR3 here is CASSPRGRARSSYNEQFF. The CDR3 DNA sequence: TGTGCCAGCAGCCCCCGCGGGAGGGCAAGGAGCTCCTACAATGAGCAGTTCTTC.